This TCR beta chain was sequenced during a study of cytotoxic CD8 clonotypes in ibrutinib-treated CLL. Produced via immunoSEQ multiplex PCR; TCRdb's table is partial and in-frame only. The sample yields 250,000 or so clones, roughly 74% seen once. This CDR3 region has 13 residues. Germline-derived CDR1 and CDR2 are LNHDA and SQIVND (reference sequence). The V gene end was trimmed by 8 bases and the J gene end by 5 bases; junction bases not matched to a gene: 4. The source of this sequence is a human donor with chronic lymphocytic leukemia. The chain uses TRBV19 and TRBJ1-5; 9 nucleotides agree with TRBD1. The material was PBMCs, obtained after 24 months of ibrutinib treatment. The CDR3 is CASGDRVDQPQHF. In DNA form, the CDR3 reads TGTGCCAGTGGGGACAGGGTGGATCAGCCCCAGCATTTT. Full variable domain (missing parts from reference TRBV19 and TRBJ1-5): DGGITQSPKYLFRKEGQNVTLSCEQNLNHDAMYWYRQDPGQGLRLIYYSQIVNDFQKGDIAEGYSVSREKKESFPLTVTSAQKNPTAFYLCASGDRVDQPQHFGDGTRLSIL.